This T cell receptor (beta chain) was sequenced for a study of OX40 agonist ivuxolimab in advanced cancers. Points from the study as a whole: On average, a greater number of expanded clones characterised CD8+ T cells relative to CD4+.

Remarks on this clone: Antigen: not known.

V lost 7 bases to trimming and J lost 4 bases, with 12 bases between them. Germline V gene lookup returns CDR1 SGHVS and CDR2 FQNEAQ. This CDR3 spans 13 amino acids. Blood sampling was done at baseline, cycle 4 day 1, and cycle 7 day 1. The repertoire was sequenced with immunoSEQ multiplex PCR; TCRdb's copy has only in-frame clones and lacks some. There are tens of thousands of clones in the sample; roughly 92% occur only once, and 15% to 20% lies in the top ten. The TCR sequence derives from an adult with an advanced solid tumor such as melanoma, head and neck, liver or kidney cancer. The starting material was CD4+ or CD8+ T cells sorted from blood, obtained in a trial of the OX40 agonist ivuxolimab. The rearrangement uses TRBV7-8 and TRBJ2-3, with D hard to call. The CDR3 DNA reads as TGTGCCAGCACAGTGATGGGGTCAGATACGCAGTATTTT. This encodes CASTVMGSDTQYF.